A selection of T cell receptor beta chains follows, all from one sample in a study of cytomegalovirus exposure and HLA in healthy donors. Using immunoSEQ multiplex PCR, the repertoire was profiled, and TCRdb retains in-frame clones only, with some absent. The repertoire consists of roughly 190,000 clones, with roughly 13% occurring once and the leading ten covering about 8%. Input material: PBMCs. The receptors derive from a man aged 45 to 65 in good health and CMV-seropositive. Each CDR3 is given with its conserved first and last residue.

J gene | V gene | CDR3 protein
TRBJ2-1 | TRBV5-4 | CASSLGVLAGGDEQFF
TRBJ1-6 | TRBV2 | CASTGDMNSPLHF
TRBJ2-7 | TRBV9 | CASSVDWSGGLSEQYF
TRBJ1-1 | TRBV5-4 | CASSLGGTSNTEAFF
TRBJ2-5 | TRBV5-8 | CASSLLTSGGGYQETQYF
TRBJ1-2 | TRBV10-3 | CAISELTGENGYTF
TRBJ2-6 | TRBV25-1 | CASSDHGQAGANVLTF
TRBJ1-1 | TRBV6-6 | CASRIGVEAFF
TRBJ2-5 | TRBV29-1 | CSVLTRTVQETQYF
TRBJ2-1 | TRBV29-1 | CSVAEASGNEQFF
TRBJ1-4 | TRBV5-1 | CASSRQSENEKLFF
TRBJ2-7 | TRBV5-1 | CASSLGGQSYEQYF
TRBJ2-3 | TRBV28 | CASSFQGALGTDTQYF
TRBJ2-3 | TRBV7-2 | CASSSSGSTDTQYF
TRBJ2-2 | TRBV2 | CASRMERGASGGELFF
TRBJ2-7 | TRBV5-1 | CASSLVEGGALGQYF
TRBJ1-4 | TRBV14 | CASSPGVTNEKLFF
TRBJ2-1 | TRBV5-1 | CASSTRLAGNEQFF
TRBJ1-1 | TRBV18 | CASSPQGAQGTEAFF
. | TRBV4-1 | CASGNGGYEQYF
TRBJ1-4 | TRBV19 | CASSDRGISTNEKLFF
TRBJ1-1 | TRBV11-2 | CASSVYRGLNTEAFF
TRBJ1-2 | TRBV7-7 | CASSPITGSPNYGYTF
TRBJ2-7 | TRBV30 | CAWSASGNYEQYF
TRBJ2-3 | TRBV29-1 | CSAGLAGAHTDTQYF
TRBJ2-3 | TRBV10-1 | CASSGGRRPSTDTQYF
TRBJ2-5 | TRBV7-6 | CASSSPGLAGVSETQYF
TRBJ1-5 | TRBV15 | CATSQGTGGNQPQHF
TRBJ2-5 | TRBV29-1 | CSVRGQAETQYF
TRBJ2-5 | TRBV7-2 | CASSLQTGGETQYF
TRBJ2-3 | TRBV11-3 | CASSLVQRGHTDTQYF
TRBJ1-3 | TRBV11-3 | CASSPWASSGNTIYF
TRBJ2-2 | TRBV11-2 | CASSPRTGETGELFF
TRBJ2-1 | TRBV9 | CASSARGRDEQFF
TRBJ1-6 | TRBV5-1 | CASRRSPGGNYNSPLHF
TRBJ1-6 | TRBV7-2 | CASRGGTPGSPLHF
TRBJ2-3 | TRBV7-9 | CASSLGASGSSTDTQYF
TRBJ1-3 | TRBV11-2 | CASSFEGYSGNTIYF
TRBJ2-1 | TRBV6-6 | CASRWAGETEQFF
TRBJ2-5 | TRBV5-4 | CASSLGTGRRGETQYF
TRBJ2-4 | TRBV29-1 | CSVEDLQGSNIQYF
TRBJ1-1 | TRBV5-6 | CASREDRVNTEAFF
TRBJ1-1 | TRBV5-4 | CASRNGTLNTEAFF
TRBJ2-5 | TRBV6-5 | CASSYSTGRGPETQYF
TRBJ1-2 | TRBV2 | CASRGDRPNYGYTF
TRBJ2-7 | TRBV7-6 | CASSSTPGTGLYEQYF
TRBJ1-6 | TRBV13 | CASSLGGQKYSPLHF
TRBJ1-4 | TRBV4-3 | CASSQDGQGHEKLFF
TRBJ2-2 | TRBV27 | CASSFSNTGELFF